The rows below give T cell receptor beta chains drawn from one sample of a study of shared clonotypes between healthy human individuals. Generated by immunoSEQ multiplex PCR, the TCRdb table keeps only in-frame clones and is missing some. The sample includes 1 million to 1.2 million clones, approximately 80% seen only once; the top ten take 0.85% to 1%. Sequencing input: memory CD4+ T cells from PBMCs. The receptor set was obtained from a man younger than 35 in good health. Some clones in this sample may be carry-over from other donors' samples. CDR3s include the opening cysteine and the closing phenylalanine or tryptophan. Fields, in order: D gene, J gene, V gene, clone size, CDR3 protein, CDR3 DNA. The D gene is left open where the match is weak. Where a row states a size, it is once, few, many or the class of an expanded clone; other rows omit it.

>.|TRBJ2-7|TRBV20-1|.
CSAQTPGEQYF
TGCAGTGCTCAGACCCCTGGAGAGCAGTACTTC
>TRBD2|TRBJ2-1|TRBV6-6|.
CASTPRDSGSVNEQFF
TGTGCCAGCACCCCCCGGGATAGCGGGAGTGTGAATGAGCAGTTCTTC
>TRBD2|TRBJ2-3|TRBV2|.
CASLFRGGTTDTQYF
TGTGCCAGCCTCTTTCGGGGGGGAACCACAGATACGCAGTATTTT
>TRBD2|TRBJ2-2|TRBV7-9|.
CASSSRTSGTNTGELFF
TGTGCCAGCAGCTCCCGCACTAGCGGAACAAACACCGGGGAGCTGTTTTTT
>.|TRBJ1-5|TRBV28|once
CASTRVGQPQHF
TGTGCCAGCACTAGAGTCGGTCAGCCCCAGCATTTT
>.|TRBJ2-1|TRBV5-1|.
CASSLDGYNEQFF
TGCGCCAGCAGCTTGGACGGTTACAATGAGCAGTTCTTC
>.|TRBJ1-2|TRBV15|.
CATSRGTSGSYTF
TGTGCCACCAGCAGAGGAACCAGTGGGAGCTACACCTTC
>.|TRBJ1-2|TRBV9|once
CASSVDWGHAGYTF
TGTGCCAGCAGCGTAGATTGGGGGCACGCTGGCTACACCTTC
>.|TRBJ2-7|TRBV7-3|.
CASSSWEAVPYEQYF
TGTGCCAGCAGCTCATGGGAAGCCGTTCCCTACGAGCAGTACTTC
>.|TRBJ1-4|TRBV15|.
CATSRDQSRANEKLFF
TGTGCCACCAGCAGAGATCAAAGTAGGGCTAATGAAAAACTGTTTTTT
>.|TRBJ1-5|TRBV18|.
CASSPQGGLSQPQHF
TGTGCCAGCTCACCACAGGGGGGCCTAAGTCAGCCCCAGCATTTT
>TRBD1|TRBJ1-2|TRBV5-1|.
CASSGGTGESYGYTF
TGCGCCAGCAGCGGGGGGACAGGAGAAAGCTATGGCTACACCTTC
>.|TRBJ2-2|TRBV6-6|.
CASSYSGLYTGELFF
TGTGCCAGCAGTTACTCAGGGTTGTACACCGGGGAGCTGTTTTTT